This T cell receptor (beta chain) was recovered during a study of PD-L1 blockade in urothelial cancer. For the study at large: Patients with male sex and bladder-origin urothelial cancer accounted for most of the roughly 30 enrolled. The researchers analyzed blood 3 weeks (second dose) and 6 weeks after treatment start.

The sample's time point: peripheral blood 6 weeks after treatment start. The number of samples from each patient was between 1 and 8, taken pretreatment and on-treatment. V was cut by 4 bases and J by 2 bases, with 16 bases left in between. The CDR3 extends over 15 amino acids. The germline V gene encodes CDR1 SGHRS and CDR2 YFSETQ. Libraries were prepared by immunoSEQ multiplex PCR; TCRdb keeps only in-frame clonotypes and omits some of them. Of 20,000 to 25,000 clones in the sample, approximately 82% were seen once. Sequenced material: PBMCs, taken around atezolizumab (anti-PD-L1) treatment. The chain uses TRBV5-1 and TRBJ2-7; D is unclear. The TCR comes from a man between 65 and 85 years old with urothelial cancer. This CDR3 reads CASSPPGDKTYEQYF. CDR3 nucleotide sequence: TGCGCCAGCAGCCCCCCAGGCGACAAGACCTACGAGCAGTACTTC.